This entry lists 14 T cell receptor beta chains sequenced from one sample in a study of a mutant IDH1 vaccine in newly diagnosed glioma. Method: immunoSEQ multiplex PCR; TCRdb's copy keeps in-frame clones and lacks some. The table lists 45,000 to 50,000 clones, around nine tenths of them singletons. The time point was: week 35, safety follow-up. In every dose of vaccine, 300 ug of mutant IDH1 20-mer peptide was given alongside topical imiquimod. Their target antigens are unknown. The source was PBMCs, collected from a glioma patient whose treatment included an IDH1 peptide vaccine. These receptors all stem from a woman in her thirties or forties with glioma.

This clone has just one count. J is TRBJ1-5 and V is TRBV27; the match to TRBD1 covers 9 bases. The CDR3 extends over 15 amino acids. Germline CDR1 MNHEY, CDR2 SMNVEV (reference sequence). V lost 6 bases to trimming and J lost 4 bases; unmatched junction nucleotides: 7. The CDR3 is CASRNGQGRNQPQHF. In DNA, the CDR3 is TGTGCCAGCAGAAACGGACAGGGGCGGAATCAGCCCCAGCATTTT.

The V call is TRBV5-4, the J call TRBJ1-1; 12 bases are shared with TRBD1. With V trimmed by 4 bases and J by 5 bases, 6 bases remained unmatched. The CDR3 loop spans 15 amino acids. CDR1 is SGHNT, CDR2 YYREEE, per germline (reference sequence). CDR3 bases: TGTGCCAGCAGCCCGAAGGGACAGGGGGCTACTGAAGCTTTCTTT. This gives the protein CASSPKGQGATEAFF.

This clone was observed once. The J gene is TRBJ1-1, the V gene TRBV19; 9 positions agree with TRBD1. The CDR3 consists of 13 residues. From germline, CDR1 is LNHDA and CDR2 SQIVND (reference sequence). Trimming at V came to 5 bases and at J to 11 bases, leaving 9 bases not matched to a gene. In DNA, the CDR3 is TGTGCCAGTAGTGGCCGGGACAGGGATGACGCTTTCTTT. This codes for CASSGRDRDDAFF.

The chain couples TRBV6-4 to TRBJ1-6; the D gene is possibly TRBD1 (5 bases). Germline loops: CDR1 MRHNA, CDR2 SNTAGT. Between the trimmed V and J ends, which lost 3 bases and 6 bases, there was a span of 27 bases. The CDR3 is 20 residues long. The CDR3 DNA reads as TGTGCCAGCAGTGAACGGGACTGGAGCGGCTCTATTGGGGGTAATTCACCCCTCCACTTT. Translating it yields CASSERDWSGSIGGNSPLHF.

V and J are TRBV5-1 and TRBJ1-2; 12 bases match TRBD1. This CDR3 spans 16 amino acids. Germline V lookup: CDR1 SGHRS, CDR2 YFSETQ. Trimming cost V 4 bases and J 4 bases; bases outside gene matches: 8. The CDR3 reads CASSLGGTGGVYGYTF. CDR3 DNA: TGCGCCAGCAGCCTGGGAGGGACAGGGGGCGTCTATGGCTACACCTTC. Complete variable domain (other parts from reference TRBV5-1 and TRBJ1-2): KAGVTQTPRYLIKTRGQQVTLSCSPISGHRSVSWYQQTPGQGLQFLFEYFSETQRNKGNFPGRFSGRQFSNSRSEMNVSTLELGDSALYLCASSLGGTGGVYGYTFGSGTRLTVV.

The chain combines TRBV10-2 with TRBJ2-2; TRBD2 might be the D (6 bases). Germline assignment: CDR1 WSHSY and CDR2 SAAADI. The ends were cut back, 3 bases at V and 4 bases at J, with 12 bases in the middle. The CDR3 runs 15 residues. In DNA form, the CDR3 reads TGCGCCAGCAGTGATCCCGGGAGACCCACCGGGGAGCTGTTTTTT. Translated, it gives CASSDPGRPTGELFF.

This clone has a handful of counts. V gene TRBV29-1 combines with J gene TRBJ1-2; TRBD1 aligns across 8 bases. Germline loops: CDR1 SQVTM, CDR2 ANQGSEA. The CDR3 extends over 16 amino acids. V was clipped by 3 bases and J by 4 bases; unmatched bases: 13. The CDR3, as DNA: TGCAGCGTTGATACGGGGAAGGACAGGGCCTTCTATGGCTACACCTTC. It specifies CSVDTGKDRAFYGYTF.

The chain joins TRBV6-1 to TRBJ1-5; 9 nucleotides agree with TRBD1. Germline V gives CDR1 MNHNS, CDR2 SASEGT. The V and J ends lost 7 bases and 5 bases, in that order; junction bases with no gene match: 9. This CDR3 contains 15 residues. The CDR3: CASTFRDRAHQPQHF. The CDR3, as DNA: TGTGCCAGCACCTTTCGGGACAGGGCTCATCAGCCCCAGCATTTT.

The chain is built from TRBV6-5 and TRBJ2-7; D is tentatively TRBD1 or TRBD2 (5 bases each). V dropped 0 bases and J dropped 3 bases, with 9 bases sitting between them. The CDR3 has 14 amino acids. Germline assignment: CDR1 MNHEY and CDR2 SVGAGI. Here the CDR3 reads CASSYSTAVYEQYF. The CDR3 DNA is TGTGCCAGCAGTTACTCGACAGCGGTCTACGAGCAGTACTTC.

CDR3 coding DNA: TGTGCCAGCACCCCTTATCGGTACTCCTACGAGCAGTACTTC. Its protein product is CASTPYRYSYEQYF. This sequence joins TRBV5-6 and TRBJ2-7; D gene uncertain. Trimming left V 6 bases short and J 0 bases short, with 13 bases between. Germline values: CDR1 SGHDT, CDR2 YYEEEE. The CDR3 length is 14 residues.

The V and J genes are TRBV10-3 and TRBJ2-1, with D perhaps matching TRBD2 (5 bases). The CDR3 spans 11 residues. CDR1 ENHRY and CDR2 SYGVKD come from the germline V gene. Trimming stripped 3 bases from V and 9 bases from J, with 6 bases between. The CDR3 bases are TGTGCCATCAGTGAAAGCGGTGAGCAGTTCTTC. Translated: CAISESGEQFF.

The rearrangement joins TRBV4-1 to TRBJ2-7, with unresolved D. From germline, CDR1 is MGHRA and CDR2 YSYEKL. The CDR3 runs to 15 residues. V was shortened by 1 base and J by 2 bases, with 12 bases between the two germline ends. CDR3 sequence (DNA): TGCGCCAGCAGCCAAGGGTGGGTTATTACCTACGAGCAGTACTTC. It is translated as CASSQGWVITYEQYF.

This clone appeared once. The chain uses TRBV18 and TRBJ2-5; TRBD1 might be the D (6 bases). This CDR3 is built from 14 residues. Germline V lookup: CDR1 KGHSH, CDR2 LQKENI. Trimming pared 0 bases from V and 5 bases from J, leaving 10 bases between. CDR3 nucleotide sequence: TGTGCCAGCTCACCACCGGGCCAGGGGGAGACCCAGTACTTC. This codes for CASSPPGQGETQYF. Full variable domain (missing parts from reference TRBV18 and TRBJ2-5): NAGVMQNPRHLVRRRGQEARLRCSPMKGHSHVYWYRQLPEEGLKFMVYLQKENIIDESGMPKERFSAEFPKEGPSILRIQQVVRGDSAAYFCASSPPGQGETQYFGPGTRLLVL.

J is TRBJ2-5 and V is TRBV21-1; TRBD2 is the table's D call, not checked against the DNA. TRBV21-1 is assigned pseudogene status. This CDR3 region has 16 residues. The CDR3 spells CASSKRGLAGRETQYF. DNA of the CDR3: TGTGCCAGCAGCAAACGAGGCCTAGCGGGAAGAGAGACCCAGTACTTC.